This TCR beta chain derives from a study of brain T cells in children with intractable seizures. There are 15 residues in the CDR3. Trimming pared 5 bases from V and 5 bases from J, leaving 13 bases between. Germline CDR1 is MDHEN and CDR2 is SYDVKM. Whole-study results and caveats: Absence of clones before surgery may stem from lower sequencing depth. Viral specificity was inferred only from CDR3 similarity; HCMV serostatus was unknown.

With respect to this clone: No antigen is known for it.

Surgery cases with the highest brain T cell transcript signatures were chosen for sequencing. Sequenced by immunoSEQ multiplex PCR; TCRdb stores in-frame clones only, minus some. The data show around 100,000 clones, roughly 94% seen once. The sequence was obtained from a boy younger than two with hemimegalencephaly and intractable seizures. Sequencing was performed on peripheral blood, taken at surgery. The rearrangement uses TRBV28 and TRBJ1-6; TRBD1 might be the D (6 bases). The CDR3 DNA sequence: TGTGCCAGCAGTCTGTACAGGGTTGATAATTCACCCCTCCACTTT. Its translation: CASSLYRVDNSPLHF.